This T cell receptor (beta chain) was obtained from a study of blood T cell repertoires in COVID-19. In the original analysis: Researchers report that nucleated cell counts were estimated from reference gene primer amplification. Produced via immunoSEQ multiplex PCR; TCRdb's table is partial and in-frame only. The DNA gave D and trimming, while V, J and clone size come from that table. Among 100,000 to 150,000 clones listed, 75% to 90% were seen once. The sequenced sample was PBMCs or T cells enriched from blood (not recorded which). The TCR sequence derives from a woman aged 45-65 years who had recovered from COVID-19.

The CDR3 nucleotides are TGTGCCAGTAGCGGACTAGCCGTTAACACCGGGGAGCTGTTTTTT. Amino acids: CASSGLAVNTGELFF. The chain is built from TRBV19 and TRBJ2-2, with 8 bases identical to TRBD2. Trimming cost V 6 bases and J 2 bases; bases outside gene matches: 5. The germline gives CDR1 LNHDA, CDR2 SQIVND (reference sequence). The CDR3 is 15 amino acids. The full variable domain, completed using reference TRBV19 and TRBJ2-2, is DGGITQSPKYLFRKEGQNVTLSCEQNLNHDAMYWYRQDPGQGLRLIYYSQIVNDFQKGDIAEGYSVSREKKESFPLTVTSAQKNPTAFYLCASSGLAVNTGELFFGEGSRLTVL.